This T cell receptor (beta chain) was sequenced in a study of blood T cell repertoires in COVID-19. Study information: Donors in the United States, Italy and Spain gave samples during acute or convalescent COVID-19.

Germline V lookup: CDR1 GTSNPN, CDR2 SVGIG (reference sequence). V shed 0 bases and J shed 5 bases, with 10 bases lying between them. The CDR3 is 14 amino acids. Per the original data handling: Nucleated cell counts were estimated from reference gene primer amplification. Produced via immunoSEQ multiplex PCR; TCRdb's table is partial and in-frame only. D and trimming were read from the DNA, whereas the V and J calls and clone size are those reported in that table. The sample includes approximately 500,000 clones, 80% to 90% of them seen just once. V usage is TRBV30 and J usage is TRBJ1-4; no firm D call. The TCR was taken from a human donor in a cohort sampled during active COVID-19. Sequenced material: peripheral blood. The CDR3 reads CAWSVERYNEKLFF. CDR3 bases: TGTGCCTGGAGTGTCGAGAGGTACAATGAAAAACTGTTTTTT.